This TCR beta chain was captured in a study of T-cell memory formation after mild COVID-19. Study-wide background: Largely, TCR clusters stayed within a single donor. Study outcomes and limitations: Clones shrinking between day 15 and 85 showed a balanced CD4/CD8 split, and those that grew later tilted toward CD4+. Pre-infection memory showed some responding clones, and this suggested that cross-reactive memory joined.

Comment on this clonotype: Its matching antigen is unknown.

Constant-segment primers were used for 5'RACE, and the resulting TCR alpha and TCR beta cDNA libraries carried sample barcodes and UMIs. TCRdb fed the 5' RACE reads into MiXCR, producing one record per CDR3 protein. The sample holds hundreds of thousands of distinct CDR3 sequences, less than 25% seen once. The V gene end was trimmed by 6 bases and the J gene end by 2 bases; junction bases not matched to a gene: 5. This CDR3 is built from 14 residues. This TCR came from an adult woman who had mild COVID-19 (a few samples of this study predate the infection). Cell type and time point are not known. The chain combines TRBV12-3 or TRBV12-4 with TRBJ2-3; 7 bases are shared with TRBD1. The sequenced material came from PBMCs or a T cell subset sorted from them (not recorded which). This chain's CDR3 is CASRMTGSTDTQYF. The DNA of the CDR3 is TGTGCCAGCAGGATGACAGGGTCCACAGATACGCAGTATTTT.